These 17 T cell receptor beta chains share one sample of origin, sequenced in a study of a mutant IDH1 vaccine in newly diagnosed glioma. Their antigens are not known. This sample's time point: week 5, during vaccination. All doses held 300 ug of mutant IDH1 20-mer peptide, with topical imiquimod. Sequencing used immunoSEQ multiplex PCR; TCRdb keeps in-frame clones, though not all of them. The data show 60,000 or so clones, around 90% seen once. The sample was PBMCs, taken from a glioma patient whose treatment included an IDH1 peptide vaccine. These receptors were obtained from a woman aged 35 to 49 with glioma.

The chain is built from TRBV9 and TRBJ1-2, with TRBD1 matching 7 bases. CDR3 length: 13 amino acids. Germline V gives CDR1 SGDLS, CDR2 YYNGEE. V was pared by 5 bases and J by 6 bases, with 7 bases of the junction left unmatched. The CDR3 bases are TGTGCCAGCAGTCCTAGGGGGCATCATGGCTACACCTTC. Amino acids: CASSPRGHHGYTF. Variable domain in full (rest from reference TRBV9 and TRBJ1-2): DSGVTQTPKHLITATGQRVTLRCSPRSGDLSVYWYQQSLDQGLQFLIQYYNGEERAKGNILERFSAQQFPDLHSELNLSSLELGDSALYFCASSPRGHHGYTFGSGTRLTVV.

On this clone: The junction shows a germline mismatch at one end, possibly a read error. The chain recombines TRBV7-7 with TRBJ2-3; D is perhaps TRBD2 (6 bases). CDR3 length: 14 amino acids. Per the germline V gene, CDR1 is SSHAT and CDR2 is FNYEAQ (reference sequence). The CDR3 sequence: CASSLLAPPDTQYF. The CDR3 nucleotides read TGTGCTAGCAGCTTACTAGCCCCCCCAGATACGCAGTATTTT.

V is TRBV11-2 and J is TRBJ2-5; 9 bases fit TRBD1. In germline, CDR1 is SGHAT, CDR2 FQNNGV. J lost 5 bases, V lost 2 bases, and 6 bases had no gene match. The CDR3 loop spans 15 amino acids. CDR3 residues: CASSLWTGAGETQYF. CDR3 DNA: TGTGCCAGCAGCTTATGGACAGGGGCGGGGGAGACCCAGTACTTC.

The chain uses TRBV2 and TRBJ2-2, with 9 bases fitting TRBD1. J was trimmed by 4 bases and V by 6 bases; bases with no gene match: 3. The CDR3 contains 14 residues. Germline values: CDR1 SNHLY, CDR2 FYNNEI. CDR3 in DNA: TGTGCCAGCAGCGAGACAGGGGGCACCGGGGAGCTGTTTTTT. This codes for CASSETGGTGELFF.

The CDR3 DNA reads TGCGCCAGCAGCCAAGATAGTAGGGCCTACAATGAGCAGTTCTTC. Residues: CASSQDSRAYNEQFF. This chain connects TRBV4-1 to TRBJ2-1; D call uncertain. The CDR3 contains 15 residues. V was shortened by 0 bases and J by 2 bases, with 8 bases between the two germline ends. Germline CDR1 is MGHRA and CDR2 is YSYEKL.

The chain combines TRBV4-3 with TRBJ1-1, with 9 bases lining up with TRBD1. Germline CDR1 is LGHNA and CDR2 is YSLEER. Trimming took 2 bases from V and 4 from J; bases not matched to a gene: 11. There are 17 residues in the CDR3. The CDR3, as DNA: TGCGCCAGCAGCCAATATTGGAGGGGACAGGGCTTCACTGAAGCTTTCTTT. Protein: CASSQYWRGQGFTEAFF.

The chain couples TRBV29-1 to TRBJ2-5; TRBD2 might be the D (5 bases). The length of the CDR3 is 12 residues. V lost 3 bases and J lost 2, with 7 bases in between. CDR1 is SQVTM, CDR2 ANQGSEA, per germline. CDR3 DNA sequence: TGCAGCGTTGACGGGAATCAAGAGACCCAGTACTTC. It encodes CSVDGNQETQYF. Looking up the rest from reference TRBV29-1 and TRBJ2-5 gives the full variable domain: SAVISQKPSRDICQRGTSLTIQCQVDSQVTMMFWYRQQPGQSLTLIATANQGSEATYESGFVIDKFPISRPNLTFSTLTVSNMSPEDSSIYLCSVDGNQETQYFGPGTRLLVL.

The chain is built from TRBV19 and TRBJ1-2; D might be TRBD1 (6 bases). The CDR3 loop spans 11 amino acids. The V gene's germline CDR1 is LNHDA and CDR2 SQIVND (reference sequence). Trimming took 6 bases from V and 8 from J, leaving 10 bases between them. The CDR3 loop reads CASSRTDGYTF. CDR3 DNA: TGTGCCAGTAGCCGGACAGACGGCTACACCTTC.

This clone has more than one count but fewer than ten. This chain links TRBV6-5 with TRBJ2-1, with D tentatively TRBD1 or TRBD2 (5 bases each). V was shortened by 2 bases and J by 8 bases, with 7 bases between the two germline ends. Germline loops: CDR1 MNHEY, CDR2 SVGAGI. The CDR3 sequence is 12 residues long. The CDR3 region is CASSYRGDEQFF. The CDR3 nucleotides are TGTGCCAGCAGTTACAGGGGAGATGAGCAGTTCTTC.

V is TRBV7-8 and J is TRBJ2-7; TRBD1 matches at 8 bases. This CDR3 is 13 amino acids long. CDR1 SGHVS and CDR2 FQNEAQ come from the germline V gene. Trimming at V came to 4 bases and at J to 6 bases, leaving 5 bases not matched to a gene. This chain's CDR3 is CASSSDRAFEQYF. In DNA, the CDR3 is TGTGCCAGCAGCTCGGACAGGGCTTTCGAGCAGTACTTC.

In this sample, this clone turned up a few times. The chain carries TRBV7-9 and TRBJ1-5; D unclear. Germline assignment: CDR1 SEHNR and CDR2 FQNEAQ (reference sequence). CDR3 length equals 12 residues. Trimming took off 6 bases at V and 7 bases at J, with 10 bases between the two ends. The CDR3 coding sequence is TGTGCCAGCAGGTACGGTAGCCAGCCCCAGCATTTT. Translation gives CASRYGSQPQHF.

This clone was seen a handful of times. This chain links TRBV2 with TRBJ1-5, with D possibly matching TRBD1 (5 bases). Trimming pared 6 bases from V and 4 bases from J, leaving 10 bases between. This CDR3 has 13 amino acids. Germline CDR1 SNHLY, CDR2 FYNNEI. For the CDR3, the DNA is TGTGCCAGCAGCCGACAGTCAAATCAGCCCCAGCATTTT. This gives the protein CASSRQSNQPQHF.

The chain carries TRBV14 and TRBJ2-7, with D hard to call. The length of the CDR3 is 11 residues. CDR1 and CDR2 (germline): SGHDN, FVKESK. With 1 base removed from V and 5 bases from J, the gap between germline ends came to 3 bases. The CDR3 reads CASSQGDEQYF. In nucleotides, the CDR3 is TGTGCCAGCAGCCAAGGGGACGAGCAGTACTTC.

The chain couples TRBV4-2 to TRBJ1-1, with D hard to call. Germline V CDR1 and CDR2: LGHNA, YNFKEQ. The CDR3 length is 15 residues. Trimming cost V 1 base and J 1 base, with 10 bases left between them. DNA for the CDR3: TGTGCCAGCAGCCAAGTGGGTCAACAGAACACTGAAGCTTTCTTT. Translation: CASSQVGQQNTEAFF.

V and J are TRBV29-1 and TRBJ2-1; TRBD2 aligns across 8 bases. The CDR3 runs to 15 residues. V lost 5 bases and J lost 5; bases outside the gene matches: 11. Germline loops: CDR1 SQVTM, CDR2 ANQGSEA. The CDR3 sequence is CSVPKRENPDNEQFF. In nucleotides, the CDR3 is TGCAGCGTTCCTAAGCGGGAGAATCCCGACAATGAGCAGTTCTTC.

The gene calls are TRBV15 and TRBJ2-7; maybe TRBD2 (5 bases). Germline CDR1 LNHNV, CDR2 YYDKDF (reference sequence). Trimming shortened V by 8 bases and J by 2 bases, and 13 bases separated the two germline ends. The CDR3 has 13 residues. The DNA of the CDR3 is TGTGCCACCTGTTCAAGCGGAACCTACGAGCAGTACTTC. Translating gives CATCSSGTYEQYF.

This CDR3 is CASNMRNEQFF. CDR3 nucleotide sequence: TGTGCCAGCAATATGAGGAATGAGCAGTTCTTC. The chain employs TRBV28 and TRBJ2-1; D unresolved. The germline gives CDR1 MDHEN, CDR2 SYDVKM. V was shortened by 7 bases and J by 7 bases, with 8 bases between the two germline ends. This CDR3 is 11 amino acids long.